This T cell receptor (beta chain) stems from a study of identical twins. General study results and limits: Reduced insertions were recorded for abundant cord blood beta clonotypes, with no such pattern in memory repertoires. Researchers caution that invariant MAIT and iNKT cells could partly confound zero-insertion analyses. Among beta out-of-frame sequences, excess sharing between twins appeared weaker.

This clonotype occurred many times. The antigen is not known. The CDR3 has 16 amino acids. Germline trimming cut 1 base from V and 8 bases from J; bases unmatched to any gene: 11. From germline, CDR1 is SGHAT and CDR2 FQNNGV. TCRdb re-analysed the 5' RACE reads in MiXCR, keeping a single row per CDR3 protein. Here the sample spans more than 400,000 distinct CDR3 sequences, roughly 15% being singletons. The same data also contributed to another study, on yellow fever vaccine responses in identical twins.

This sequence was found in a woman aged 18-29 years in good health. The rearrangement joins TRBV11-2 to TRBJ2-1; 7 positions match TRBD2. Sequencing was performed on CD4+ T cells sorted from blood. For the CDR3, the DNA is TGTGCCAGCAGCTTAGTCCAAGCGGGGATTGCCCATGAGCAGTTCTTC. Residues: CASSLVQAGIAHEQFF.